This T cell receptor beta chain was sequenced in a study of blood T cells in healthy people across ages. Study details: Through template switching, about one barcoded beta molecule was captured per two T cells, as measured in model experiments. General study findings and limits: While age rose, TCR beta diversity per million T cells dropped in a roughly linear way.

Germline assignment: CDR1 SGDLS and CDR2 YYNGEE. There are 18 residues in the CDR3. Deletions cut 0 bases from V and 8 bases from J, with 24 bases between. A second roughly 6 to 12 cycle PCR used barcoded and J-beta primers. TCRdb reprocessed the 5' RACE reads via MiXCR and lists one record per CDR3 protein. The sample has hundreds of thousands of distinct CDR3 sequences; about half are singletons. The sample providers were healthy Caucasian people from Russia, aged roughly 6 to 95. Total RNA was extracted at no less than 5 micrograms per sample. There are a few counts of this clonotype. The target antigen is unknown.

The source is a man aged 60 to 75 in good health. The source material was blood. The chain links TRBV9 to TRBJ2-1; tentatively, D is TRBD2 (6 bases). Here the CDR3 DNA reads TGTGCCAGCAGCGTAGGTCAAGGGCGAGGGCCCCAGCGGGATGAGCAGTTCTTC. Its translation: CASSVGQGRGPQRDEQFF.